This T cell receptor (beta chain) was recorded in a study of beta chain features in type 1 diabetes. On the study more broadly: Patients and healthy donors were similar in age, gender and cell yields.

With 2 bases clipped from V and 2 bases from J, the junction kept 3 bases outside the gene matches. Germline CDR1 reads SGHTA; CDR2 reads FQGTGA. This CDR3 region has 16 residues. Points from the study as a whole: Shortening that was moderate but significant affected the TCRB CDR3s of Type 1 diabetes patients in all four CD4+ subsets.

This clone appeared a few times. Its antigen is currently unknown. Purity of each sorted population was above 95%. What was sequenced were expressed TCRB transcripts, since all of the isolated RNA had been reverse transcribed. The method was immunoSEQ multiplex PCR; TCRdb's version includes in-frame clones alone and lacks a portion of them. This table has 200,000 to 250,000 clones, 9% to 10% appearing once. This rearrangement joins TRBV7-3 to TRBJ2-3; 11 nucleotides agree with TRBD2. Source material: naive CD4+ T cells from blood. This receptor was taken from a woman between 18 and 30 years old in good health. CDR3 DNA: TGTGCCAGCAGCTTAGGGACTAGCGGAAACACAGATACGCAGTATTTT. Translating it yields CASSLGTSGNTDTQYF.